This T cell receptor beta chain was observed in a study of T cells in Graves' hyperthyroidism and ophthalmopathy. Across the whole study: The initial diagnosis was the point when peripheral blood was collected, ahead of any treatment. Broader study findings: Most thyroid clonotypes expanded above 0.001 were also detected in blood. Ophthalmopathy was distinguished from stable hyperthyroidism by 13 V-J signatures.

RNA transcripts were the template for amplifying TCR beta CDR3 regions. RT-PCR in the first round (using the HTBI primer set) targeted the TCR CDR3. TCRdb re-analysed the multiplex PCR reads in MiXCR, keeping a single row per CDR3 protein. Among about 400,000 distinct CDR3 sequences listed, 15% were seen once. Remarks on this clonotype: Its matching antigen is unknown.

Those patients with uncontrolled infection, other autoimmune disease, pregnancy or lactation were excluded. In germline, CDR1 is MDHEN, CDR2 SYDVKM. The CDR3 has 15 residues. The V and J ends lost 5 bases and 5 bases respectively, with 18 bases between them. This clonotype originated in a woman aged 25 to 39 with Graves' hyperthyroidism. The chain recombines TRBV28 with TRBJ1-2; a weak D match, TRBD1 (5 bases). Sequencing was carried out using blood. CDR3 region: CASSGPGPGEYGYTF. The CDR3 DNA reads TGTGCCAGCAGTGGACCCGGACCGGGGGAATATGGCTACACCTTC.